The 25 T cell receptor beta chains listed next were all sequenced from one sample in a study of blood T cell repertoires in COVID-19. Measured with immunoSEQ multiplex PCR; TCRdb has only the in-frame clones, and not every one. Seen here are about 320,000 clones, over 70% observed once, and the top ten hold approximately 1.3%. The sequenced sample was peripheral blood. Source of these receptors: a woman aged 50 to 65 with acute or convalescent COVID-19.

V and J are TRBV19 and TRBJ2-7; D may be TRBD1 (6 bases). CDR3 size: 14 residues. V lost 5 bases and J lost 1, with 12 bases in between. In germline, CDR1 is LNHDA, CDR2 SQIVND (reference sequence). CDR3 bases: TGTGCCAGTAGTCGGCAGGGGTTATCCTACGAGCAGTACTTC. Translation: CASSRQGLSYEQYF.

This chain connects TRBV6-5 to TRBJ1-2, with TRBD1 matching over 7 bases. The CDR3 loop spans 14 amino acids. Germline lookup yields CDR1 MNHEY and CDR2 SVGAGI. V lost 5 bases and J lost 4; bases outside the gene matches: 7. The chain's CDR3 is CASSPGTAFYGYTF. The CDR3 nucleotides read TGTGCCAGCAGTCCGGGGACAGCGTTCTATGGCTACACCTTC.

On this clone: Other DNA sequences within the sample encode an identical CDR3. J is TRBJ1-1 and V is TRBV5-1, with unresolved D. Germline CDR1 SGHRS, CDR2 YFSETQ. Trimming stripped 5 bases from V and 0 bases from J, with 8 bases between. This CDR3 is 13 amino acids long. This CDR3 is CASSPQLNTEAFF. CDR3 DNA sequence: TGCGCCAGCAGTCCACAGCTGAACACTGAAGCTTTCTTT.

This clone appeared a few times. V gene TRBV7-2 combines with J gene TRBJ1-4, with 8 bases aligning to TRBD1. Germline V gene sequence: CDR1 SGHTA, CDR2 FQGNSA. J lost 2 bases, V lost 6 bases, and 5 bases had no gene match. This CDR3 comprises 15 residues. CDR3 residues: CASSNRGTTNEKLFF. The CDR3 DNA reads TGTGCCAGCAGTAACAGGGGGACGACTAATGAAAAACTGTTTTTT. Combining the CDR3 with reference TRBV7-2 and TRBJ1-4 gives the whole variable domain GAGVSQSPSNKVTEKGKDVELRCDPISGHTALYWYRQSLGQGLEFLIYFQGNSAPDKSGLPSDRFSAERTGGSVSTLTIQRTQQEDSAVYLCASSNRGTTNEKLFFGSGTQLSVL.

The chain couples TRBV2 to TRBJ1-4; D is perhaps TRBD1 (5 bases). There are 14 residues in the CDR3. Germline-derived CDR1 and CDR2 are SNHLY and FYNNEI. The V end lost 4 bases, the J end lost 4 bases, and 10 bases lay between the germline ends. DNA for the CDR3: TGTGCCAGCAGTGCTGACAGTAATAATGAAAAACTGTTTTTT. The encoded protein is CASSADSNNEKLFF.

The chain uses TRBV25-1 and TRBJ2-1, with TRBD1 identical over 10 bases. V lost 5 bases to trimming and J lost 4 bases; unmatched junction nucleotides: 2. The CDR3 contains 14 residues. The germline V gene has CDR1 MGHDK and CDR2 SYGVNS. CDR3 amino acids: CASSRGQGYNEQFF. In nucleotides, the CDR3 is TGTGCCAGCAGTCGGGGACAGGGGTACAATGAGCAGTTCTTC. Using reference TRBV25-1 and TRBJ2-1 for the parts outside the CDR3, the full variable domain is EADIYQTPRYLVIGTGKKITLECSQTMGHDKMYWYQQDPGMELHLIHYSYGVNSTEKGDLSSESTVSRIRTEHFPLTLESARPSHTSQYLCASSRGQGYNEQFFGPGTRLTVL.

The chain has TRBV6-2 or TRBV6-3 and TRBJ1-2; 8 bases line up with TRBD1. Germline CDR1 is MNHEY and CDR2 is SVGEGT. This CDR3 has 14 amino acids. V lost 4 bases, J lost 4 bases, and 5 bases stayed unmatched. The CDR3 DNA follows: TGTGCCAGCAGTTTTCTCGGACAGGGCTATGGCTACACCTTC. It is translated as CASSFLGQGYGYTF.

This chain uses TRBV5-1 with TRBJ1-1, with TRBD1 matching over 7 bases. The germline CDR1 and CDR2 sequences are SGHRS and YFSETQ. V was clipped by 3 bases and J by 4 bases; unmatched bases: 12. The CDR3 runs 16 residues. CDR3 loop: CASSSLETGPSTEAFF. The CDR3 DNA follows: TGCGCCAGCAGCTCCCTGGAGACAGGGCCGAGCACTGAAGCTTTCTTT.

J is TRBJ1-1 and V is TRBV18; D is unclear. V was pared by 3 bases and J by 2 bases, with 13 bases between. Germline CDR1 and CDR2: KGHSH and LQKENI. This CDR3 contains 15 residues. The CDR3 loop is CASSPIQSQNTEAFF. The CDR3 region has the DNA TGTGCCAGCTCACCCATACAGAGCCAAAACACTGAAGCTTTCTTT.

The genes are TRBV5-1 and TRBJ2-5; tentatively, D is TRBD2 (6 bases). This CDR3 contains 14 residues. Germline CDR1 SGHRS, CDR2 YFSETQ. Trimming took off 3 bases at V and 3 bases at J, with 12 bases between the two ends. This CDR3 reads CASSSTSGEETQYF. DNA for the CDR3: TGCGCCAGCAGCTCGACGTCGGGAGAAGAGACCCAGTACTTC.

A remark on this clone: A junction end diverges from the germline sequence, so it may reflect a read error. This chain joins TRBV6-2 or TRBV6-3 and TRBJ2-1; 12 nucleotides match TRBD2. The CDR3 extends over 15 amino acids. Germline loops: CDR1 MNHEY, CDR2 SVGEGT. Here the CDR3 reads CASSYWTSGKNEQFF. In DNA, the CDR3 is TGTGCCAGCAGCTACTGGACTAGCGGGAAGAATGAGCAGTTCTTC.

The V gene is TRBV28, the J gene TRBJ2-3; D not resolved. Germline V gives CDR1 MDHEN, CDR2 SYDVKM. The length of the CDR3 is 15 residues. V lost 4 bases to trimming and J lost 1 base, with 12 bases between them. This CDR3 reads CASSSHRGGTDTQYF. CDR3 sequence (DNA): TGTGCCAGCAGTTCCCATCGCGGCGGCACAGATACGCAGTATTTT. Variable domain in full (rest from reference TRBV28 and TRBJ2-3): DVKVTQSSRYLVKRTGEKVFLECVQDMDHENMFWYRQDPGLGLRLIYFSYDVKMKEKGDIPEGYSVSREKKERFSLILESASTNQTSMYLCASSSHRGGTDTQYFGPGTRLTVL.

The V gene is TRBV9, the J gene TRBJ2-2, with D perhaps matching TRBD2 (7 bases). The V end was cut by 0 bases, the J end by 0 bases, with 9 bases between. Germline V CDR1 and CDR2: SGDLS, YYNGEE. CDR3 length equals 16 residues. The CDR3 region is CASSVGGGANTGELFF. CDR3 in DNA: TGTGCCAGCAGCGTAGGCGGGGGCGCGAACACCGGGGAGCTGTTTTTT.

The rearrangement links TRBV5-1 to TRBJ2-3; 9 positions agree with TRBD2. Germline values: CDR1 SGHRS, CDR2 YFSETQ. V shed 1 base, J shed 2 bases, and the junction held 5 bases outside the gene matches. CDR3 length: 16 residues. The CDR3 nucleotides are TGCGCCAGCAGCTTGTATTCTAGCGGGGCCACAGATACGCAGTATTTT. It yields the protein CASSLYSSGATDTQYF.

The chain links TRBV5-4 to TRBJ1-1, with D possibly TRBD1 on 5 matching bases. This CDR3 spans 16 amino acids. Looked up from germline, CDR1 is SGHNT and CDR2 is YYREEE (reference sequence). The ends were cut back, 0 bases at V and 3 bases at J, with 15 bases in the middle. DNA of the CDR3: TGTGCCAGCAGCTTGGTTGGATTACAAGGGGACACTGAAGCTTTCTTT. This gives the protein CASSLVGLQGDTEAFF.

This clone occurred once. The chain recombines TRBV30 with TRBJ2-3; 8 bases line up with TRBD2. V shed 5 bases and J 4 bases; nucleotides not matched to a gene: 5. The CDR3 totals 13 residues. Germline V gives CDR1 GTSNPN, CDR2 SVGIG (reference sequence). The CDR3 DNA reads TGTGCCTGGGGCAGCGGGAGCTCAGATACGCAGTATTTT. This translates into CAWGSGSSDTQYF.

The gene calls are TRBV2 and TRBJ2-2; possible D gene TRBD1, 7 bases. In germline, CDR1 is SNHLY, CDR2 FYNNEI. The CDR3 runs 15 residues. The ends were cut back, 3 bases at V and 5 bases at J, with 13 bases in the middle. This CDR3 is CASSEEGAGTGELFF. DNA of the CDR3: TGTGCCAGCAGTGAGGAGGGGGCCGGGACCGGGGAGCTGTTTTTT.

The chain links TRBV5-1 to TRBJ2-2, with D possibly TRBD1 on 5 matching bases. V lost 5 bases, J lost 4 bases, and 12 bases lay in between. Germline-derived CDR1 and CDR2 are SGHRS and YFSETQ. CDR3 length: 14 amino acids. CDR3: CASSGQGGTGELFF. In DNA, the CDR3 is TGCGCCAGCAGTGGCCAGGGCGGCACCGGGGAGCTGTTTTTT. Supplemented by reference TRBV5-1 and TRBJ2-2, the full variable domain reads KAGVTQTPRYLIKTRGQQVTLSCSPISGHRSVSWYQQTPGQGLQFLFEYFSETQRNKGNFPGRFSGRQFSNSRSEMNVSTLELGDSALYLCASSGQGGTGELFFGEGSRLTVL.

This chain links TRBV2 with TRBJ1-1; D ambiguous. Germline CDR1 is SNHLY and CDR2 is FYNNEI. CDR3 length equals 12 residues. V was pared by 0 bases and J by 9 bases, with 8 bases between. CDR3 in DNA: TGTGCCAGCAGTGAAGCGGCCGGGAAAGCTTTCTTT. It encodes CASSEAAGKAFF. Based on the CDR3 plus reference TRBV2 and TRBJ1-1, the full variable domain is EPEVTQTPSHQVTQMGQEVILRCVPISNHLYFYWYRQILGQKVEFLVSFYNNEISEKSEIFDDQFSVERPDGSNFTLKIRSTKLEDSAMYFCASSEAAGKAFFGQGTRLTVV.

The chain employs TRBV4-1 and TRBJ1-1; TRBD1 agrees at 7 bases. This CDR3 contains 15 residues. Germline CDR1 is MGHRA and CDR2 is YSYEKL. The trim removed 4 bases at V and 1 base at J, leaving 6 bases unmatched. Here the CDR3 reads CASSLTDRANTEAFF. The CDR3 DNA reads TGCGCCAGCAGCCTGACAGACAGGGCGAACACTGAAGCTTTCTTT.

The chain has TRBV5-4 and TRBJ1-1; 7 bases agree with TRBD1. Germline V gives CDR1 SGHNT, CDR2 YYREEE (reference sequence). This CDR3 is built from 15 residues. After removal of 4 bases from V and 5 bases from J, the junction contained 11 bases not matched to a gene. The CDR3, as DNA: TGTGCCAGCAGCACGTCGAGGGGGCATAAGACTGAAGCTTTCTTT. Its protein product is CASSTSRGHKTEAFF.

This chain links TRBV18 with TRBJ1-4; the match to TRBD1 covers 8 bases. V was clipped by 8 bases and J by 0 bases; unmatched bases: 2. CDR1 and CDR2 (germline): KGHSH, LQKENI. This CDR3 has 14 amino acids. The CDR3 DNA is TGTGCCAGCGGACAGGGATCAACTAATGAAAAACTGTTTTTT. This translates into CASGQGSTNEKLFF.

The CDR3 reads CASSLAQGNYGYTF. In nucleotides, the CDR3 is TGTGCCAGCAGTCTCGCACAGGGGAACTATGGCTACACCTTC. The chain couples TRBV28 to TRBJ1-2; TRBD1 matches at 7 bases. The germline V gene encodes CDR1 MDHEN and CDR2 SYDVKM. The trim removed 5 bases at V and 2 bases at J, leaving 5 bases unmatched. CDR3 size: 14 residues.

The chain links TRBV18 to TRBJ1-4, with 10 positions matching TRBD1. Germline CDR1 KGHSH, CDR2 LQKENI. The CDR3 totals 14 residues. Trimming took 5 bases from V and 8 from J; bases not matched to a gene: 5. For the CDR3, the DNA is TGTGCCAGCTCAGCCGGGACAGGGGAGGAAAAACTGTTTTTT. This encodes CASSAGTGEEKLFF.

This chain links TRBV19 with TRBJ1-2; 9 bases are a match to TRBD1. The V and J ends lost 5 bases and 8 bases, in that order; junction bases with no gene match: 9. The germline gives CDR1 LNHDA, CDR2 SQIVND (reference sequence). The CDR3 runs to 14 residues. Here the CDR3 DNA reads TGTGCCAGTAGTGACCGGACAGGGGACAGGGGCTACACCTTC. Translation gives CASSDRTGDRGYTF.